This TCR beta chain appears in the sequencing data of a study of blood T cell repertoires in COVID-19. Study-wide background: Donors in the United States, Italy and Spain gave samples during acute or convalescent COVID-19. The cDNA or gDNA used as material had been derived from T cells, B-cell-depleted T cells, or PBMCs.

V lost 4 bases and J lost 8, with 21 bases in between. Germline assignment: CDR1 SGHNT and CDR2 YYREEE (reference sequence). The CDR3 covers 16 residues. In the original workflow: Reference gene primer amplification yielded estimated nucleated cell counts. Sequencing was performed with immunoSEQ multiplex PCR; in TCRdb, only in-frame clones are kept and a portion is missing. V and J calls and clone size are those listed in that table; D and trimming were worked out from the DNA. The sample holds about 220,000 clones, roughly 90% seen once. The cohort comprised adults aged roughly 18 to 90 years residing in 24 US areas. This clone was observed once.

The chain joins TRBV5-4 to TRBJ1-4; D is unresolved. The sequence came from a woman in her 30s with acute COVID-19. The sample comprised PBMCs or T cells enriched from blood (not recorded which). For the CDR3, the DNA is TGTGCCAGCAGCGTAAACCCGGACGGTTCGGGAGAAAAACTGTTTTTT. Translated, it gives CASSVNPDGSGEKLFF.